The 20 T cell receptor beta chains reported below all come from one sample, sequenced in a study of identical twins. TCRdb used MiXCR to reprocess the 5' RACE reads, holding one entry per CDR3 protein. The repertoire holds 350,000 or so distinct CDR3 sequences, approximately 13% seen once, with just over 7% in the top ten. This sample also belongs to another study, concerning yellow fever vaccine responses in identical twins.

The source material was CD8+ T cells sorted from blood. These TCRs come from a woman under 30 in good health.

This chain uses TRBV7-9 with TRBJ2-1, with 9 bases fitting TRBD2. Germline values: CDR1 SEHNR, CDR2 FQNEAQ (reference sequence). The CDR3 runs 14 residues. Germline trimming cut 1 base from V and 15 bases from J; bases unmatched to any gene: 10. The CDR3 sequence: CASSLGGLAGNGFF. Written as DNA, the CDR3 is TGTGCCAGCAGCTTAGGAGGCCTAGCGGGAAATGGGTTCTTC.

The genes are TRBV10-3 and TRBJ1-1; no firm D call. The CDR3 covers 16 residues. Looked up from germline, CDR1 is ENHRY and CDR2 is SYGVKD. Trimming left V 0 bases short and J 3 bases short, with 14 bases between. CDR3 nucleotide sequence: TGTGCCATCAGTGAGTCGTGGGAAACCTGGGACACTGAAGCTTTCTTT. Translated: CAISESWETWDTEAFF.

The V call is TRBV28, the J call TRBJ1-5, with TRBD1 as a possible D gene (6 bases). V dropped 5 bases and J dropped 4 bases, with 15 bases sitting between them. The germline gives CDR1 MDHEN, CDR2 SYDVKM. The CDR3 has 15 amino acids. As DNA, the CDR3 is TGTGCCAGCAGTAACAGGGAGGCGATAAATCAGCCCCAGCATTTT. Its protein product is CASSNREAINQPQHF.

This clonotype has a handful of counts. CDR3 protein: CASSYSSAGLNSPLHF. CDR3 DNA sequence: TGTGCCAGCAGTTACTCGTCGGCAGGTTTAAATTCACCCCTCCACTTT. V and J are TRBV6-5 and TRBJ1-6; D not resolved. The germline V and J ends were trimmed by 0 bases and 7 bases, with 13 bases remaining between them. This CDR3 has 16 amino acids. Germline V lookup: CDR1 MNHEY, CDR2 SVGAGI.

The sample holds many counts of this clonotype. CDR3: CSVEEGGTYGYTF. CDR3 in DNA: TGCAGCGTTGAAGAGGGAGGGACCTATGGCTACACCTTC. V and J are TRBV29-1 and TRBJ1-2; TRBD1 is a possible D gene (5 bases). Germline assignment: CDR1 SQVTM and CDR2 ANQGSEA. The CDR3 is 13 amino acids. V lost 0 bases to trimming and J lost 4 bases, with 9 bases between them.

The CDR3 loop is CASSQDILRATNEKLFF. Written as DNA, the CDR3 is TGCGCCAGCAGCCAAGATATTCTCCGAGCAACTAATGAAAAACTGTTTTTT. The chain has TRBV4-1 and TRBJ1-4; D is uncertain. The CDR3 spans 17 residues. Trimming left V 0 bases short and J 0 bases short, with 11 bases between. Germline CDR1 and CDR2: MGHRA and YSYEKL.

This clonotype was recorded a few times. The chain joins TRBV5-1 to TRBJ2-3; 7 positions match TRBD2. Per the germline V gene, CDR1 is SGHRS and CDR2 is YFSETQ. There are 16 residues in the CDR3. V shed 4 bases and J 2 bases; nucleotides not matched to a gene: 10. The CDR3 region is CASSLPTSSHTDTQYF. Here the CDR3 DNA reads TGCGCCAGCAGCCTCCCGACTAGCTCCCACACAGATACGCAGTATTTT.

This clonotype was counted only a few times. CDR3 nucleotide sequence: TGTGCCAGCAGTTCCCTAGTGAGCCGCACATCCTACAATGAGCAGTTCTTC. Translation: CASSSLVSRTSYNEQFF. V is TRBV6-5 and J is TRBJ2-1; no definite D call. The ends were cut back, 4 bases at V and 1 base at J, with 17 bases in the middle. This CDR3 is built from 17 residues. CDR1 MNHEY and CDR2 SVGAGI come from the germline V gene.

The chain is built from TRBV27 and TRBJ2-1, with D possibly called TRBD1 or TRBD2 (5 bases each). The germline gives CDR1 MNHEY, CDR2 SMNVEV (reference sequence). The ends were cut back, 0 bases at V and 7 bases at J, with 10 bases in the middle. The CDR3 has 14 residues. CDR3: CASSLSGPLNEQFF. The CDR3 coding sequence is TGTGCCAGCAGTTTATCGGGACCGTTAAATGAGCAGTTCTTC.

There are many counts of this clonotype. This sequence joins TRBV20-1 and TRBJ2-1, with unresolved D. CDR3 length equals 10 residues. Germline V CDR1 and CDR2: DFQATT, SNEGSKA (reference sequence). Trimming took off 6 bases at V and 5 bases at J, with 5 bases between the two ends. CDR3 residues: CSADHNEQFF. CDR3 coding DNA: TGCAGTGCCGACCACAATGAGCAGTTCTTC.

CDR3 loop: CAISDRETTNTGELFF. In DNA, the CDR3 is TGTGCCATCAGTGATCGGGAGACAACGAACACCGGGGAGCTGTTTTTT. The gene calls are TRBV10-3 and TRBJ2-2, with D possibly being TRBD2 (6 bases). Germline V CDR1 and CDR2: ENHRY, SYGVKD. Trimming pared 3 bases from V and 0 bases from J, leaving 11 bases between. The CDR3 has 16 residues.

The gene calls are TRBV6-1 and TRBJ2-7, with 10 bases identical to TRBD1. With 6 bases clipped from V and 3 bases from J, the junction kept 11 bases outside the gene matches. Germline CDR1 reads MNHNS; CDR2 reads SASEGT. The CDR3 totals 16 residues. The DNA for the CDR3 is TGTGCCAGCAGGAGCGACAGGGGGCAGTTCGGCTACGAGCAGTACGTC. Residues: CASRSDRGQFGYEQYV.

This clonotype was recorded at least ten times. This rearrangement joins TRBV28 to TRBJ2-3, with TRBD2 as a possible D gene (5 bases). The CDR3 spans 13 residues. The V gene's germline CDR1 is MDHEN and CDR2 SYDVKM. Trimming cost V 5 bases and J 15 bases, with 21 bases left between them. The CDR3 DNA sequence: TGTGCCAGCAGTAGAGACTACTATACTATAGCTTATTTT. Translating gives CASSRDYYTIAYF. The variable domain in full, completed from reference TRBV28 and TRBJ2-3, reads DVKVTQSSRYLVKRTGEKVFLECVQDMDHENMFWYRQDPGLGLRLIYFSYDVKMKEKGDIPEGYSVSREKKERFSLILESASTNQTSMYLCASSRDYYTIAYFGPGTRLTVL.

This clonotype has more than one count but fewer than ten. The chain joins TRBV20-1 to TRBJ2-7; D remains ambiguous. CDR3 length equals 13 residues. Germline lookup yields CDR1 DFQATT and CDR2 SNEGSKA (reference sequence). V was cut by 4 bases and J by 0 bases, with 10 bases left in between. CDR3 loop: CSAKQYASYEQYV. In nucleotides, the CDR3 is TGCAGTGCTAAACAGTATGCCTCCTACGAGCAGTACGTC.

This clonotype was observed a few times. The rearrangement joins TRBV11-2 to TRBJ2-3, with TRBD2 identical over 10 bases. CDR1 and CDR2 from the germline V gene are SGHAT and FQNNGV. The length of the CDR3 is 18 residues. Losses at the gene ends were 6 bases for V and 3 bases for J; bases not matched to a gene: 15. The CDR3 protein is CASSLNRASGSKTDTQYF. The CDR3 nucleotides read TGTGCCAGCAGTCTAAATCGGGCTAGCGGGAGTAAAACAGATACGCAGTATTTT. The complete variable domain, with remaining parts taken from reference TRBV11-2 and TRBJ2-3, reads EAGVAQSPRYKIIEKRQSVAFWCNPISGHATLYWYQQILGQGPKLLIQFQNNGVVDDSQLPKDRFSAERLKGVDSTLKIQPAKLEDSAVYLCASSLNRASGSKTDTQYFGPGTRLTVL.

The rearrangement links TRBV25-1 to TRBJ2-1; D is undetermined. CDR1 MGHDK and CDR2 SYGVNS come from the germline V gene. The V gene lost 3 bases and the J gene lost 10 bases, with 13 bases spanning the gap. The CDR3 extends over 13 amino acids. DNA of the CDR3: TGTGCCAGCAGTGATCCAGGCCTGGGCGAGCAGTTCTTC. Residues: CASSDPGLGEQFF. The full variable domain, with the rest looked up from reference TRBV25-1 and TRBJ2-1, is EADIYQTPRYLVIGTGKKITLECSQTMGHDKMYWYQQDPGMELHLIHYSYGVNSTEKGDLSSESTVSRIRTEHFPLTLESARPSHTSQYLCASSDPGLGEQFFGPGTRLTVL.

This clonotype appeared many times. This chain joins TRBV12-3 or TRBV12-4 and TRBJ1-5; D might be TRBD1 (6 bases). V lost 7 bases and J lost 4, with 11 bases in between. CDR3 length: 13 amino acids. The DNA of the CDR3 is TGTGCCAGCAAAAATCAGGGGAATCAGCCCCAGCATTTT. It codes for CASKNQGNQPQHF.

The rearrangement uses TRBV5-6 and TRBJ1-1; D gene uncertain. V was cut by 2 bases and J by 4 bases, with 12 bases left in between. The CDR3 sequence is 14 residues long. The germline V gene has CDR1 SGHDT and CDR2 YYEEEE. The CDR3 region is CASSFHSGSTEAFF. The CDR3 nucleotides are TGTGCCAGCAGCTTTCACTCGGGATCCACTGAAGCTTTCTTT. The whole variable domain, remainder taken from reference TRBV5-6 and TRBJ1-1, is DAGVTQSPTHLIKTRGQQVTLRCSPKSGHDTVSWYQQALGQGPQFIFQYYEEEERQRGNFPDRFSGHQFPNYSSELNVNALLLGDSALYLCASSFHSGSTEAFFGQGTRLTVV.

The sample holds many counts of this clonotype. V and J are TRBV20-1 and TRBJ2-1, with D possibly being TRBD2 (5 bases). Germline V gene lookup returns CDR1 DFQATT and CDR2 SNEGSKA (reference sequence). The CDR3 sequence is 14 residues long. Trimming took 3 bases from V and 3 from J, leaving 12 bases between them. This CDR3 is CSARDSRDYNEQFF. The CDR3 coding sequence is TGCAGTGCTAGGGATTCCCGGGACTACAATGAGCAGTTCTTC.

This clonotype was recorded a few times. This sequence joins TRBV6-1 and TRBJ2-5; possible D gene TRBD2, 5 bases. This CDR3 contains 16 residues. Trimming pared 2 bases from V and 5 bases from J, leaving 18 bases between. Germline CDR1 is MNHNS and CDR2 is SASEGT. This CDR3 is CASSENDGRGWETQYF. CDR3 DNA: TGTGCCAGCAGTGAAAACGATGGGAGAGGTTGGGAGACCCAGTACTTC.